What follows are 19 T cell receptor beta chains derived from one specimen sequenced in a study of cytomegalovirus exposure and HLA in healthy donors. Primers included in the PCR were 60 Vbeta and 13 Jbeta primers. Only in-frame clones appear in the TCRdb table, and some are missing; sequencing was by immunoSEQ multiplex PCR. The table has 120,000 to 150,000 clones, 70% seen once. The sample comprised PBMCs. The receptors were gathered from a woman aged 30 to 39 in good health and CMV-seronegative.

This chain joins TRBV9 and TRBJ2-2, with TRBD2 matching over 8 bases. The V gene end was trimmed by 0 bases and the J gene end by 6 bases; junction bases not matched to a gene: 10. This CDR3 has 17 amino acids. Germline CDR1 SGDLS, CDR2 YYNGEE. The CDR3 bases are TGTGCCAGCAGCGTAGCTACTGGAGCGGGAGACGCCGGGGAGCTGTTTTTT. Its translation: CASSVATGAGDAGELFF.

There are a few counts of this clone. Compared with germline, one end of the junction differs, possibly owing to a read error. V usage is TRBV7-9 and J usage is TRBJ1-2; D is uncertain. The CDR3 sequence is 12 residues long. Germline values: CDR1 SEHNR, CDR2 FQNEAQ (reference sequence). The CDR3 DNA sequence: TGTTCCAGCAGCTTAGCGGCAGAAGGCTACACCTTC. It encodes CSSSLAAEGYTF.

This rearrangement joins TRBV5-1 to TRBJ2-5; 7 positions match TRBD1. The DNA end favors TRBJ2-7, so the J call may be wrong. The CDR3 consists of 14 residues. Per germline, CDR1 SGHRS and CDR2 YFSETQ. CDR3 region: CASSLTDRSYEQYF. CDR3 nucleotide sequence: TGCGCCAGCAGCTTGACGGACAGGTCCTACGAGCAGTACTTC.

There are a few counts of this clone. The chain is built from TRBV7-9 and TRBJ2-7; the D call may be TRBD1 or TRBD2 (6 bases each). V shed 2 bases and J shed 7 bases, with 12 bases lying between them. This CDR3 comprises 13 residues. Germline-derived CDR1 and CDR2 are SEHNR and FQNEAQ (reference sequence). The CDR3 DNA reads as TGTGCCAGCAGCTTAAGGGGGGCGGGAGAGCAGTACGTC. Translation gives CASSLRGAGEQYV.

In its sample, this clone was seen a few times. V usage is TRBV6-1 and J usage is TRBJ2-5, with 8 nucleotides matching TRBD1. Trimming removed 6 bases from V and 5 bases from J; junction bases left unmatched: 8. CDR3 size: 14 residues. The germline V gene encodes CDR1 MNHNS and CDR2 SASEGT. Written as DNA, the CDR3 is TGTGCCAGCAGGGACAGGGTGAGGTGGGAGACCCAGTACTTC. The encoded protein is CASRDRVRWETQYF.

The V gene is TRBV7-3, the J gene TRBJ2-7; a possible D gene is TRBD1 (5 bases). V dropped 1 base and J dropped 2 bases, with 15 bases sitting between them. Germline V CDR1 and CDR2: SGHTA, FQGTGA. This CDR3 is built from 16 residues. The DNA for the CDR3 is TGTGCCAGCAGCTTAAATGGGGCCCTCCCAACCTACGAGCAGTACTTC. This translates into CASSLNGALPTYEQYF.

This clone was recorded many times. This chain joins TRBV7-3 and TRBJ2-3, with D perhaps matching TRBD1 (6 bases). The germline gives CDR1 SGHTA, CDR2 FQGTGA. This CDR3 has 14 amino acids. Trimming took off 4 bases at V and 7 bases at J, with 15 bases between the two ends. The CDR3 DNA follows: TGTGCCAGCAGCTCCATGGGGGCCGATCATACGCAGTATTTT. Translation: CASSSMGADHTQYF.

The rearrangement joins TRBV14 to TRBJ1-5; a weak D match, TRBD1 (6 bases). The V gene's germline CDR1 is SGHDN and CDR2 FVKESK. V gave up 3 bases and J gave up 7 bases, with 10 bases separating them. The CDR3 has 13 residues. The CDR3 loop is CASSQTGGQPQHF. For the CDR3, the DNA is TGTGCCAGCAGCCAGACAGGAGGACAGCCCCAGCATTTT.

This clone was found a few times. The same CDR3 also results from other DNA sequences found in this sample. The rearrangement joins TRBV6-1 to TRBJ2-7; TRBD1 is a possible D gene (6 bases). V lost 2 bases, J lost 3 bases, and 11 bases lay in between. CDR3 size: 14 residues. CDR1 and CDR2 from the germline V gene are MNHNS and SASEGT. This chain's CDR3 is CASSEQGMGYEQYV. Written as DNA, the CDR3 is TGTGCCAGCAGTGAACAGGGGATGGGCTACGAGCAGTACGTC.

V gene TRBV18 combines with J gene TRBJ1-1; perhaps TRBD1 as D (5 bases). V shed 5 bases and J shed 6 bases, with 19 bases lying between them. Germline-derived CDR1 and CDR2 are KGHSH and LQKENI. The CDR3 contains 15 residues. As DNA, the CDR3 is TGTGCCAGCTCAGTCAGGGTGGTACAAGGCTCTGAAGCTTTCTTT. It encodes CASSVRVVQGSEAFF.

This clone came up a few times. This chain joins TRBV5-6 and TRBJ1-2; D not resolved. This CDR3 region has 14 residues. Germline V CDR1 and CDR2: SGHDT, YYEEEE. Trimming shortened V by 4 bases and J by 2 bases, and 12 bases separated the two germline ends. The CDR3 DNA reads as TGTGCCAGCAGCCCATGGAGCCTCAACTATGGCTACACCTTC. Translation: CASSPWSLNYGYTF.

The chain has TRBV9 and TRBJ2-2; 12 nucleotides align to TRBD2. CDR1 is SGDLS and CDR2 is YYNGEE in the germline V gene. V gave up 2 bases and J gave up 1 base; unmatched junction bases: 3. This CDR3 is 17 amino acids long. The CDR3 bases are TGTGCCAGCAGCGTTTCTAGCGGGAGGGGGAACACCGGGGAGCTGTTTTTT. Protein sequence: CASSVSSGRGNTGELFF.

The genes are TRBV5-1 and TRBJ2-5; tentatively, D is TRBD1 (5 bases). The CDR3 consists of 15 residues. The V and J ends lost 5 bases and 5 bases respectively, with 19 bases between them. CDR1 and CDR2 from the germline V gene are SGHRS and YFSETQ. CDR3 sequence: CASSPPSGMGETQYF. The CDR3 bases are TGCGCCAGCAGTCCCCCCTCAGGGATGGGGGAGACCCAGTACTTC.

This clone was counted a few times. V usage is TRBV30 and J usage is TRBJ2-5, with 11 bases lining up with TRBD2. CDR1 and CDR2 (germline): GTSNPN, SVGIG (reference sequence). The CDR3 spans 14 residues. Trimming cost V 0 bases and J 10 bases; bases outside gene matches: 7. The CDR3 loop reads CAWSVLAGAGNQYF. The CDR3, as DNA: TGTGCCTGGAGTGTACTAGCGGGGGCTGGGAACCAGTACTTC.

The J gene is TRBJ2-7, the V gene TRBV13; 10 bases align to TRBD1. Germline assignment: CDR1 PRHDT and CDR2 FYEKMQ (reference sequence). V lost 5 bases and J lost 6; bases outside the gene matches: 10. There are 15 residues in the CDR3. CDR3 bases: TGTGCCAGCAGCCTACCGGGACAGGGGAACAGCGAGCAGTACTTC. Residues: CASSLPGQGNSEQYF. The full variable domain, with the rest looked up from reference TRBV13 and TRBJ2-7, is AAGVIQSPRHLIKEKRETATLKCYPIPRHDTVYWYQQGPGQDPQFLISFYEKMQSDKGSIPDRFSAQQFSDYHSELNMSSLELGDSALYFCASSLPGQGNSEQYFGPGTRLTVT.

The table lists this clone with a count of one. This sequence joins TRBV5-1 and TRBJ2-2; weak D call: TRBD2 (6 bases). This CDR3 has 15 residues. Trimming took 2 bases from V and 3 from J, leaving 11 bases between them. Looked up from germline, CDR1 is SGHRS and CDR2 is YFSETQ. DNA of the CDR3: TGCGCCAGCAGCTTAAGCGGGCGGCACACCGGGGAGCTGTTTTTT. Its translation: CASSLSGRHTGELFF.

The chain's CDR3 is CASSLAFTGTDQPQHF. CDR3 DNA sequence: TGTGCCAGCAGCTTGGCCTTTACAGGGACGGATCAGCCCCAGCATTTT. The chain carries TRBV5-5 and TRBJ1-5, with D perhaps TRBD1 (6 bases). Germline lookup yields CDR1 SGHKS and CDR2 YYEKEE (reference sequence). The V and J ends lost 0 bases and 5 bases respectively, with 15 bases between them. The CDR3 loop spans 16 amino acids.

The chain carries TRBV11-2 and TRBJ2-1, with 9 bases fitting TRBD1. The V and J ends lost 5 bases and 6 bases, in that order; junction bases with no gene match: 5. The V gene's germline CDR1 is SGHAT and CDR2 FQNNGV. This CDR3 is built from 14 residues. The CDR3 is CASSPNRGPNEQFF. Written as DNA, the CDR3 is TGTGCCAGCAGCCCCAACAGGGGGCCCAATGAGCAGTTCTTC. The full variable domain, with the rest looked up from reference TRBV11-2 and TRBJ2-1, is EAGVAQSPRYKIIEKRQSVAFWCNPISGHATLYWYQQILGQGPKLLIQFQNNGVVDDSQLPKDRFSAERLKGVDSTLKIQPAKLEDSAVYLCASSPNRGPNEQFFGPGTRLTVL.

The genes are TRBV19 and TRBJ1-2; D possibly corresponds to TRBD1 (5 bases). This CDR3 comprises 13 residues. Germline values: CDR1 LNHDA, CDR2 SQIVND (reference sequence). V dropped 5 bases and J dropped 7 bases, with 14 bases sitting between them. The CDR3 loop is CASSFTGEGGYTF. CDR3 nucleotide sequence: TGTGCCAGTAGTTTCACAGGTGAAGGTGGCTACACCTTC.